This T cell receptor beta chain comes out of a study of CD8+ T cells in alopecia areata. Overall study findings and caveats: Among the cells sequenced in scalp samples are also the resident alphabeta T cells of normal skin. Uncertainty remains about how baseline CD8+ expansion links to response, with one nonresponder.

Germline CDR1 is SEHNR and CDR2 is FQNEAQ (reference sequence). CDR3 length equals 14 residues. Trimming cost V 3 bases and J 5 bases, with 11 bases left between them. Treatment here: oral pan-JAK inhibitor, 5-10 mg twice daily. Turning to this clone: What it recognizes is unknown.

It was cDNA, reverse transcribed from extracted RNA, that served as the sequencing template. Sequenced by immunoSEQ multiplex PCR; TCRdb stores in-frame clones only, minus some. This table has under 350,000 clones, roughly 64% appearing once. This receptor was obtained from a human donor with alopecia areata. The chain has TRBV7-9 and TRBJ2-4, with TRBD1 as a possible D gene (6 bases). The sequencing used CD4+ T cells sorted from blood, collected at week 24, from a patient treated with tofacitinib. The CDR3 here is CASSFWGQENIQYF. The CDR3 nucleotides read TGTGCCAGCAGCTTCTGGGGACAAGAAAACATTCAGTACTTC.